This T cell receptor (beta chain) is from a study of Ad26.COV2.S vaccination and SARS-CoV-2 variants (dated by TCRdb to 2020 to 2023). Looking at the study overall: Vaccine-arm donors came from COV1001, a multicentre, randomized, double-blind, placebo-controlled phase I-IIa trial of Ad26.COV2.S in healthy adults. Ad26.COV2.S was administered intramuscularly at 5 x 10^10 or 1 x 10^11 viral particles, either as a single shot or as two shots given 56 days apart. The specificity and breadth of SARS-CoV-2-reactive T cell receptors after Ad26.COV2.S vaccination were assessed by TCRbeta repertoire sequencing. A total of 32 samples were included in the TCR-sequenced set, comprising some 20 Ad26.COV2.S vaccine recipients, 5 placebo recipients and 8 SARS-CoV-2 convalescent individuals. Participants in the trial were split at random into five groups of five each, receiving low-dose or high-dose Ad26.COV2.S once or twice, or else placebo on both occasions. Blinding of investigators to trial group allocation was maintained during experiments and outcome assessment.

As for this clone: It has no known antigen specificity. Base qualities were left out, and no much larger clone turns up one base away.

The immunoSEQ Assay was the method used to sequence TCRbeta CDR3 regions. After extraction, genomic DNA underwent amplification by bias-controlled multiplex PCR, followed by high-throughput sequencing. The authors processed their data as follows. To quantify the absolute abundance of every unique TCRbeta CDR3 region, sequences were collapsed and filtered. T cell fraction was estimated by normalizing TCRbeta template counts to usable DNA, with usable DNA measured through amplification of reference genes found in all nucleated cells. Repertoire TCRs were annotated as SARS-CoV-2-specific when V gene, CDR3 amino acid sequence and J gene were exactly matched to a known reactive TCR set. MIRA supplied the reference SARS-CoV-2 TCR set, which was filtered for enrichment in COVID-19-positive ImmuneCODE repertoires so that public or cross-reactive TCRs were removed. Using the MIRA antigens, annotated TCRs were further analysed by specific ORF or by position within an ORF. Breadth was defined as annotated unique rearrangements over total unique productive rearrangements; depth was the summed frequency of those rearrangements. Group comparisons of TCR breadth used two-sided Wilcoxon rank-sum tests. Entries here come from immuneACCESS through TCRdb and include only in-frame sequences with V and J called. Some clones fail to appear in such tables; in the studies checked, an unresolved V gene covers under half of the shortfall, and the cause of the remainder is unknown. V, J and clone size derive from that table, while D and trimming were established from the DNA sequence. The sample data list approximately 350,000 clones, and around 90% of these were observed just once. Roughly 3.1% of the sample comes from the top ten.

This sample's treatment or condition label indicates: around 19 received Ad26.COV2.S at low or high dose, single or two shots; 5 received placebo; per-sample allocation not given. For vaccine and placebo recipients, repertoires were sequenced using samples collected on day 63 after the first injection. Between 29 July and 7 August 2020, Cohort 1b enrolled about two dozen adults aged 18-55 years at one site in Boston, USA. Ad26.COV2.S was a replication-incompetent adenovirus type 26 vector that expressed a prefusion-stabilized SARS-CoV-2 spike protein derived from the original Wuhan strain. Study-wide findings and limitations: Non-spike TCR breadth was comparable between vaccine and placebo recipients, consistent with the vaccine containing only spike. The study lacked the statistical power to compare responses across vaccine doses or regimens. After vaccination, substantial breadth of spike-specific CD8+ and CD4+ T cell responses was reported. Higher spike-specific TCR breadth was observed in Ad26.COV2.S recipients than in placebo recipients (P = 0.0014). According to the authors, total T cell responses may have been underestimated by the TCR breadth and depth analyses.

CDR1 is given as SGHVS and CDR2 as FNYEAQ, both from the germline V gene. The CDR3 numbers 13 residues from cysteine through phenylalanine. Only the CDR3 DNA is retained, 39 bases long and in frame from the first base. Relative to germline, V is 5 bases shorter and J is 5 bases shorter, with 12 bases between their ends. The chain links TRBV7-6 with TRBJ1-2; the D gene assignment is ambiguous. The TCR sequence derives from a person between 18 and 65 years old who received the Ad26.COV2.S COVID-19 vaccine or a placebo. Sequencing used peripheral blood, obtained in a trial of Ad26.COV2.S vaccine versus placebo. The CDR3 protein: CASSLGVEYGYTF. The nucleotide sequence is given as TGTGCCAGCAGCCTCGGGGTCGAGTATGGCTACACCTTC.